This T cell receptor (beta chain) was found in a study of CD8 T cells in ankylosing spondylitis. This CDR3 has 15 residues. Germline trimming cut 6 bases from V and 2 bases from J; bases unmatched to any gene: 8. Germline V CDR1 and CDR2: MDHEN, SYDVKM. 5'-RACE, quantitative and with molecular barcodes, yielded the TCR beta libraries. Using its own MiXCR run on the 5' RACE reads, TCRdb lists one record per CDR3 protein. The sample consists of 200,000 to 300,000 distinct CDR3 sequences, around 9.2% of them appearing once. This clonotype was obtained from a male donor with ankylosing spondylitis or in good health (not recorded which). The chain has TRBV28 and TRBJ2-3, with TRBD2 identical over 7 bases. The source material was blood, either unsorted or a sorted T cell fraction (not recorded which). The CDR3 coding sequence is TGTGCCAGCAGCGCCCGACTAGCCTCCACAGATACGCAGTATTTT. Amino acids: CASSARLASTDTQYF.